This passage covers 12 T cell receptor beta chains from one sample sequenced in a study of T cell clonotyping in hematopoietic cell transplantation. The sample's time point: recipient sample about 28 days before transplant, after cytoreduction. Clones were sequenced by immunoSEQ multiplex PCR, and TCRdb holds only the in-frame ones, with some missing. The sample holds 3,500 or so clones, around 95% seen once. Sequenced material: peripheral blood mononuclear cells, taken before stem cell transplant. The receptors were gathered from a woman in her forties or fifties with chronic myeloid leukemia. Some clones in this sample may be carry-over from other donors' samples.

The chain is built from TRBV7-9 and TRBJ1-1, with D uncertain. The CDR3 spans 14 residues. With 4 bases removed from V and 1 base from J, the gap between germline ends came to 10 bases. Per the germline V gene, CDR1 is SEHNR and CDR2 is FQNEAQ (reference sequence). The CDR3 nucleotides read TGTGCCAGCAGCTCAAGGCGGACGAACACTGAAGCTTTCTTT. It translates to CASSSRRTNTEAFF. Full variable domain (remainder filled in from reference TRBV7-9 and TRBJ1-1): DTGVSQNPRHKITKRGQNVTFRCDPISEHNRLYWYRQTLGQGPEFLTYFQNEAQLEKSRLLSDRFSAERPKGSFSTLEIQRTEQGDSAMYLCASSSRRTNTEAFFGQGTRLTVV.

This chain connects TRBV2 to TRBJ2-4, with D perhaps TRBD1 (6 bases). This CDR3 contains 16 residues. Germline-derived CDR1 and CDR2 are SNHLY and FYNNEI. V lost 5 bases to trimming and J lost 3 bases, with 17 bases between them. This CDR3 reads CASSSLTGTYKNIQYF. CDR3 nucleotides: TGTGCCAGCAGTTCTCTCACAGGGACCTACAAAAACATTCAGTACTTC.

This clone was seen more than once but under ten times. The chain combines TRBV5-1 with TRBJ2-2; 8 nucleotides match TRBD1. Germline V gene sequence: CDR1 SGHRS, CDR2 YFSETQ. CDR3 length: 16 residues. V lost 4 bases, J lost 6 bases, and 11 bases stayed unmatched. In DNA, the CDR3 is TGCGCCAGCAGCCTCCGGACAGGGACCATCCCCGGGGAGCTGTTTTTT. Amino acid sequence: CASSLRTGTIPGELFF.

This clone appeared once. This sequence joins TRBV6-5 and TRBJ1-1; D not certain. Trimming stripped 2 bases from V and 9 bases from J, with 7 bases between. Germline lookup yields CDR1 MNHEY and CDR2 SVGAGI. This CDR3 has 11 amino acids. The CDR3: CASSYPPQAFF. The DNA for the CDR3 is TGTGCCAGCAGTTACCCTCCTCAAGCTTTCTTT.

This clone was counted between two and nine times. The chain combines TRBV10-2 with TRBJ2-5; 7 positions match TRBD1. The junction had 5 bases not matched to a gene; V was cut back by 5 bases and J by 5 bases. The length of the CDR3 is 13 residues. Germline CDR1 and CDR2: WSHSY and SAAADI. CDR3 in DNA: TGCGCCAGCAGTTTGACAGGGTGGGAGACCCAGTACTTC. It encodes CASSLTGWETQYF.

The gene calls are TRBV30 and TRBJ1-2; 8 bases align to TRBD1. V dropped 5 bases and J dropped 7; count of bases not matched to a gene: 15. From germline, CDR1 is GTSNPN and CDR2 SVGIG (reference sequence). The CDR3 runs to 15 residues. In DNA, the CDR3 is TGTGCCTGGGACAAGACAGGGGTAGGAGTTGGTGGCTACACCTTC. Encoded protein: CAWDKTGVGVGGYTF.

CDR3 DNA: TGCGCCAGCAGTGACAAGTCAGGCTCACCCCTCCACTTT. Its protein is CASSDKSGSPLHF. The V and J genes are TRBV10-2 and TRBJ1-6; no definite D call. Trimming cost V 3 bases and J 10 bases, with 10 bases left between them. This CDR3 is 13 amino acids long. Germline CDR1 and CDR2: WSHSY and SAAADI.

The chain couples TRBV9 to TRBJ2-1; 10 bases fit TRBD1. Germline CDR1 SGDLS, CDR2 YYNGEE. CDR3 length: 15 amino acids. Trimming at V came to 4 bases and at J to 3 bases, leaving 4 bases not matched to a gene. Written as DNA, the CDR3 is TGTGCCAGCAGCTCGACAGGGGGCTTCTACAATGAGCAGTTCTTC. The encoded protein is CASSSTGGFYNEQFF.

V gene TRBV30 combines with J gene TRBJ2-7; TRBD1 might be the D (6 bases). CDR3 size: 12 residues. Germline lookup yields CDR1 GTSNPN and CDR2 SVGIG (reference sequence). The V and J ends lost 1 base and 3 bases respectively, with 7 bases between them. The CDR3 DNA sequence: TGTGCCTGGAGTGCACAGGGCTACGAGCAGTACTTC. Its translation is CAWSAQGYEQYF.

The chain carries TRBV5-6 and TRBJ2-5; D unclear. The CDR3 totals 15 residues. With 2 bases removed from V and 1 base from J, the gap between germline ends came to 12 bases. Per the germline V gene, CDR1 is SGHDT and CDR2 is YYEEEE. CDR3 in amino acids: CASSFSGELQETQYF. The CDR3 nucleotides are TGTGCCAGCAGCTTTTCTGGAGAACTCCAAGAGACCCAGTACTTC.

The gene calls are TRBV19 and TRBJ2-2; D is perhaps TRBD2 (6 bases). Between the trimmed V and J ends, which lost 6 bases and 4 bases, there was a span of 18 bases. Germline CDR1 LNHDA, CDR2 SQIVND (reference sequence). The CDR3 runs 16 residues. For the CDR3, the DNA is TGTGCCAGTAGCTCCGGGACTGTTCGTGGCACCGGGGAGCTGTTTTTT. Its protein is CASSSGTVRGTGELFF.

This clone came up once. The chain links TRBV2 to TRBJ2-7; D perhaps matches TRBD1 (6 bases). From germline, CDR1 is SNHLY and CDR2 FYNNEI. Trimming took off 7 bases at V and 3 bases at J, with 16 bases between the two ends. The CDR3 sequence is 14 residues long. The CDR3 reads CASIQGLRSYEQYF. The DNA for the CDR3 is TGTGCCAGCATCCAGGGGCTTCGTAGCTACGAGCAGTACTTC.